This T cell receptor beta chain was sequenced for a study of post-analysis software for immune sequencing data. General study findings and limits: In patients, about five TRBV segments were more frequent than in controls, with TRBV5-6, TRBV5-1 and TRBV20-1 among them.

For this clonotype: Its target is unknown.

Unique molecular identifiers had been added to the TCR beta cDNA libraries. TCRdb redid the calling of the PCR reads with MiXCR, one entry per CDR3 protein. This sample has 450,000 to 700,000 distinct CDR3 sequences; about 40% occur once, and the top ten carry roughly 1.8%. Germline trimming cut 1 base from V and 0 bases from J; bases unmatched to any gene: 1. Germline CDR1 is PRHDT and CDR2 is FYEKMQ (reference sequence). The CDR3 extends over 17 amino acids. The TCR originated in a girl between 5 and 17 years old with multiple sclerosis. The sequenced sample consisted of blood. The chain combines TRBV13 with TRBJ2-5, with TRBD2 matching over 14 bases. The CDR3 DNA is TGTGCCAGCAGCTTAGTGGGACTAGCGGGGGACCAAGAGACCCAGTACTTC. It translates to CASSLVGLAGDQETQYF.